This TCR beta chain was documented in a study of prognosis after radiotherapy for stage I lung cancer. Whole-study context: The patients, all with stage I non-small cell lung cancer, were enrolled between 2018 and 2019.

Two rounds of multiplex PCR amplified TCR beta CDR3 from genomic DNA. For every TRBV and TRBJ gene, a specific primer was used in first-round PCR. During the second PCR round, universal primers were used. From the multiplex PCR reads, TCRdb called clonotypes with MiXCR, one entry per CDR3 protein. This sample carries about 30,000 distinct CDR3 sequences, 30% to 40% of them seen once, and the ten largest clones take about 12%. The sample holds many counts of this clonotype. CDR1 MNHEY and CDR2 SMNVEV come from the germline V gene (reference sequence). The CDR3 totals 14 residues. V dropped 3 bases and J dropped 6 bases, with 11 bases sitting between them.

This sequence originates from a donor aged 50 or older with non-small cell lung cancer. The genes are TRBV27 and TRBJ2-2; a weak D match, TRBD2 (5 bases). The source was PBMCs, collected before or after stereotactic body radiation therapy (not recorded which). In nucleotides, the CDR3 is TGTGCCAGCAGTTTCCAAGGGAGTCCCGGGGAGCTGTTTTTT. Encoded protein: CASSFQGSPGELFF.